What follows are 7 T cell receptor beta chains derived from one specimen sequenced in a study of T cells in Graves' hyperthyroidism and ophthalmopathy. Regions amplified from RNA transcripts were the TCR beta CDR3 regions. First-round RT-PCR of the TCR CDR3 relied on the HTBI primer set. Each CDR3 protein gets one entry after TCRdb re-called the multiplex PCR reads with MiXCR. This sample has roughly 420,000 distinct CDR3 sequences; around 15% occur once, and the top ten carry approximately 5.3%. What was sequenced was blood. The receptors stem from a woman younger than 30 with Graves' hyperthyroidism.

This clonotype was recorded many times. V and J are TRBV28 and TRBJ2-1; TRBD1 agrees at 8 bases. The V and J ends lost 3 bases and 3 bases, in that order; junction bases with no gene match: 4. Germline-derived CDR1 and CDR2 are MDHEN and SYDVKM. The CDR3 is 15 amino acids. CDR3 residues: CASSLGRGLYNEQFF. The CDR3 coding sequence is TGTGCCAGCAGTTTGGGCAGGGGGCTCTACAATGAGCAGTTCTTC.

As concerns this clonotype: A clone one base away is much larger, so this may be a read error. V and J are TRBV20-1 and TRBJ2-7; the D is unclear. Trimming stripped 6 bases from V and 2 bases from J, with 14 bases between. Looked up from germline, CDR1 is DFQATT and CDR2 is SNEGSKA (reference sequence). This CDR3 has 13 residues. The CDR3 reads CSAKDGEPYEQYF. The CDR3 coding sequence is TGCAGTGCCAAGGACGGAGAGCCCTACGAGCAGTACTTC.

This clonotype was counted many times. The rearrangement joins TRBV7-6 to TRBJ2-1; the D gene is possibly TRBD2 (6 bases). The CDR3 is 16 amino acids. Deletions cut 4 bases from V and 10 bases from J, with 23 bases between. CDR1 is SGHVS, CDR2 FNYEAQ, per germline. The CDR3 spells CASSSLGRYLGGEQFF. CDR3 nucleotides: TGTGCCAGCAGCTCCCTTGGGAGATACCTTGGGGGGGAGCAGTTCTTC.

This clonotype has just a few counts. This sequence joins TRBV2 and TRBJ1-4; D is unclear. This CDR3 spans 10 amino acids. The germline V gene encodes CDR1 SNHLY and CDR2 FYNNEI. V lost 8 bases to trimming and J lost 6 bases, with 4 bases between them. CDR3: CASGHEKLFF. Written as DNA, the CDR3 is TGTGCCAGCGGGCATGAAAAACTGTTTTTT. The complete variable domain, with remaining parts taken from reference TRBV2 and TRBJ1-4, reads EPEVTQTPSHQVTQMGQEVILRCVPISNHLYFYWYRQILGQKVEFLVSFYNNEISEKSEIFDDQFSVERPDGSNFTLKIRSTKLEDSAMYFCASGHEKLFFGSGTQLSVL.

This clonotype has a count of ten or more. The V call is TRBV9, the J call TRBJ2-7; D tentatively fits TRBD1 or TRBD2 (7 bases each). There are 16 residues in the CDR3. Trimming took off 3 bases at V and 7 bases at J, with 23 bases between the two ends. Germline V gene data show CDR1 as SGDLS and CDR2 as YYNGEE. The CDR3: CASSEGALAWEGEQYF. The CDR3 nucleotides read TGTGCCAGCAGCGAGGGGGCCCTCGCCTGGGAGGGGGAGCAGTACTTC.

This clonotype occurred many times. This chain uses TRBV25-1 with TRBJ2-1, with 9 nucleotides matching TRBD2. Losses at the gene ends were 3 bases for V and 3 bases for J; bases not matched to a gene: 9. The length of the CDR3 is 17 residues. CDR1 is MGHDK and CDR2 is SYGVNS in the germline V gene. This CDR3 reads CASSDVASGVFYNEQFF. CDR3 coding DNA: TGTGCCAGCAGTGATGTCGCTAGCGGGGTTTTCTACAATGAGCAGTTCTTC.

This clonotype was seen many times. The V call is TRBV3-1, the J call TRBJ2-3; D may be TRBD1 or TRBD2 (5 bases each). V gave up 2 bases and J gave up 2 bases, with 14 bases separating them. The CDR3 length is 16 residues. CDR1 LGHDT and CDR2 YNNKEL come from the germline V gene (reference sequence). CDR3: CASSQPGRMTTDTQYF. The CDR3 bases are TGTGCCAGCAGCCAACCGGGACGGATGACCACAGATACGCAGTATTTT.